The 10 T cell receptor beta chains below were found in one sample sequenced in a study of blood T cell repertoires in COVID-19. Sequenced by immunoSEQ multiplex PCR; TCRdb stores in-frame clones only, minus some. The sample contains roughly 300,000 clones, approximately 84% of which appear only once. The material sequenced was PBMCs or T cells enriched from blood (not recorded which). Receptor source: a young man who had recovered from COVID-19.

The V gene is TRBV5-1, the J gene TRBJ2-3, with D perhaps TRBD1 (6 bases). The length of the CDR3 is 15 residues. With 2 bases removed from V and 4 bases from J, the gap between germline ends came to 14 bases. Germline CDR1 and CDR2: SGHRS and YFSETQ. For the CDR3, the DNA is TGCGCCAGCAGCTTCAGGGGTCTTGCAGCAGATACGCAGTATTTT. Protein product: CASSFRGLAADTQYF. The full variable domain, rest sourced from reference TRBV5-1 and TRBJ2-3, is KAGVTQTPRYLIKTRGQQVTLSCSPISGHRSVSWYQQTPGQGLQFLFEYFSETQRNKGNFPGRFSGRQFSNSRSEMNVSTLELGDSALYLCASSFRGLAADTQYFGPGTRLTVL.

V gene TRBV21-1 combines with J gene TRBJ2-1; TRBD2 is the table's D call, not checked against the DNA. TRBV21-1 is a pseudogene locus. This CDR3 comprises 18 residues. The DNA for the CDR3 is TGTGCCAGCAGCAAACGGTCATCCGGGAGAAGTTCCTACAATGAGCAGTTCTTC. Translation gives CASSKRSSGRSSYNEQFF.

In this sample, this clone turned up once. V usage is TRBV24-1 and J usage is TRBJ2-3; 10 bases match TRBD2. The germline V gene has CDR1 KGHDR and CDR2 SFDVKD. J gave up 0 bases and V 4 bases, and 3 bases lay outside the gene matches. CDR3 size: 16 residues. The CDR3 is CATSEGTSVSTDTQYF. CDR3 nucleotides: TGTGCCACCAGTGAAGGGACTAGCGTGAGCACAGATACGCAGTATTTT.

This chain uses TRBV6-5 with TRBJ2-5; 7 nucleotides match TRBD2. This CDR3 has 14 amino acids. Per germline, CDR1 MNHEY and CDR2 SVGAGI. With V trimmed by 7 bases and J by 0 bases, 5 bases remained unmatched. The CDR3 nucleotides read TGTGCCAGCACCCCTAGCGGAGACCAAGAGACCCAGTACTTC. Translating it yields CASTPSGDQETQYF.

V and J are TRBV28 and TRBJ1-2, with D possibly being TRBD1 (6 bases). V dropped 6 bases and J dropped 14 bases, with 22 bases sitting between them. The CDR3 is 13 amino acids. The germline CDR1 and CDR2 sequences are MDHEN and SYDVKM. CDR3: CASSPGGAGSRTF. The DNA for the CDR3 is TGTGCCAGCAGCCCGGGGGGGGCAGGGTCTCGGACCTTC.

This chain links TRBV19 with TRBJ2-1; a possible D gene is TRBD2 (6 bases). Germline V gene lookup returns CDR1 LNHDA and CDR2 SQIVND (reference sequence). V was cut by 4 bases and J by 4 bases, with 17 bases left in between. The CDR3 spans 16 residues. CDR3 region: CASSTSGTDPYNEQFF. For the CDR3, the DNA is TGTGCCAGTAGTACCTCCGGGACTGACCCATACAATGAGCAGTTCTTC.

The rearrangement links TRBV5-1 to TRBJ2-7, with 12 bases identical to TRBD2. The CDR3 loop spans 15 amino acids. V dropped 1 base and J dropped 6; count of bases not matched to a gene: 5. The germline V gene encodes CDR1 SGHRS and CDR2 YFSETQ. The CDR3 reads CASSLQLAGGSEQYF. Written as DNA, the CDR3 is TGCGCCAGCAGCTTGCAACTAGCGGGAGGATCCGAGCAGTACTTC.

The J gene is TRBJ2-5, the V gene TRBV7-9; 9 bases agree with TRBD2. V shed 2 bases and J 2 bases; nucleotides not matched to a gene: 3. Germline-derived CDR1 and CDR2 are SEHNR and FQNEAQ (reference sequence). The CDR3 has 15 amino acids. The CDR3 bases are TGTGCCAGCAGCTTACGGGCGGGGGGGCAAGAGACCCAGTACTTC. It yields the protein CASSLRAGGQETQYF.

The chain carries TRBV5-1 and TRBJ2-1, with 8 bases that match TRBD2. The CDR3 is 16 amino acids. V lost 4 bases, J lost 7 bases, and 13 bases stayed unmatched. Germline V gene lookup returns CDR1 SGHRS and CDR2 YFSETQ. The CDR3 DNA reads as TGCGCCAGCAGCCCGGACACCGGACTAGCAGGGAATGAGCAGTTCTTC. It encodes CASSPDTGLAGNEQFF.

This chain uses TRBV27 with TRBJ2-4, with D tentatively TRBD2 (6 bases). CDR1 and CDR2 from the germline V gene are MNHEY and SMNVEV (reference sequence). V lost 3 bases and J 0 bases, leaving 12 bases between the germline ends. The CDR3 extends over 16 amino acids. CDR3 loop: CASSLGGILAKNIQYF. CDR3 sequence (DNA): TGTGCCAGCAGTTTGGGGGGAATACTAGCCAAAAACATTCAGTACTTC.